The rows below give T cell receptor beta chains drawn from one sample of a study of shared clonotypes between healthy human individuals. The protocol was immunoSEQ multiplex PCR, while the TCRdb copy is restricted to in-frame clones and leaves out a portion. The sample shows some 1 million clones, more than 60% of them seen only once. The sample taken for sequencing was memory CD4+ T cells sorted from blood. The origin of the receptors is a man in his late teens or twenties in good health. The CDR3 runs from the conserved cysteine through the conserved F or W. The order of the fields is CDR3 protein, CDR3 DNA, clone size, J gene, V gene, D gene. The D gene is left open where the match is weak. Only part of the rows carry a size: once, few, many, or a class if the clone is expanded.

CDR3aa: CAWSARQGVGTNEKLFF
CDR3nt: TGTGCCTGGAGTGCGCGACAGGGGGTAGGCACTAATGAAAAACTGTTTTTT
abundance: NA
j_gene: TRBJ1-4
v_gene: TRBV30
d_gene: TRBD1

CDR3aa: CASSPGTVGSPLHF
CDR3nt: TGCGCCAGCAGCCCAGGGACAGTTGGTTCACCCCTCCACTTT
abundance: few
j_gene: TRBJ1-6
v_gene: TRBV5-1
d_gene: TRBD1

CDR3aa: CASSPARGIQYF
CDR3nt: TGTGCCAGCAGCCCGGCAAGGGGGATTCAGTACTTC
abundance: NA
j_gene: TRBJ2-7
v_gene: TRBV7-8
d_gene: NA

CDR3aa: CATSRDPGPQETQYF
CDR3nt: TGTGCCACCAGCAGAGACCCGGGGCCACAAGAGACCCAGTACTTC
abundance: NA
j_gene: TRBJ2-5
v_gene: TRBV15
d_gene: NA

CDR3aa: CASSQTLQGADTEAFF
CDR3nt: TGTGCCAGCAGCCAGACACTACAGGGGGCAGACACTGAAGCTTTCTTT
abundance: few
j_gene: TRBJ1-1
v_gene: TRBV7-9
d_gene: TRBD1

CDR3aa: CASSTTISTGVGGYTF
CDR3nt: TGTGCCAGCAGCACTACTATTTCGACAGGGGTCGGTGGCTACACCTTC
abundance: NA
j_gene: TRBJ1-2
v_gene: TRBV28
d_gene: TRBD1

CDR3aa: CASGNTGGNIQYF
CDR3nt: TGTGCCAGCGGAAACACAGGGGGAAACATTCAGTACTTC
abundance: NA
j_gene: TRBJ2-4
v_gene: TRBV5-6
d_gene: TRBD1

CDR3aa: CASGLAGPYEQFF
CDR3nt: TGTGCTAGTGGTTTGGCGGGACCGTATGAGCAGTTCTTC
abundance: NA
j_gene: TRBJ2-1
v_gene: TRBV12-5
d_gene: NA

CDR3aa: CASSVTGGLVGEQYF
CDR3nt: TGTGCCAGCAGCGTCACAGGGGGACTAGTGGGAGAGCAGTACTTC
abundance: NA
j_gene: TRBJ2-7
v_gene: TRBV9
d_gene: NA

CDR3aa: CASSLGLAGGGEQYF
CDR3nt: TGTGCCAGCAGCTTGGGACTAGCGGGAGGGGGCGAGCAGTACTTC
abundance: NA
j_gene: TRBJ2-7
v_gene: TRBV7-2
d_gene: TRBD2

CDR3aa: CASSSWTGTGANVLTF
CDR3nt: TGTGCCAGCAGCTCGTGGACAGGGACTGGGGCCAACGTCCTGACTTTC
abundance: NA
j_gene: TRBJ2-6
v_gene: TRBV13
d_gene: TRBD1

CDR3aa: CASSGVVQGDTDTQYF
CDR3nt: TGCGCCAGCAGCGGAGTAGTACAGGGGGACACAGATACGCAGTATTTT
abundance: NA
j_gene: TRBJ2-3
v_gene: TRBV5-1
d_gene: TRBD1

CDR3aa: CASSLDNRGPYEKLFF
CDR3nt: TGTGCCAGCAGCTTGGACAACAGGGGGCCCTATGAAAAACTGTTTTTT
abundance: NA
j_gene: TRBJ1-4
v_gene: TRBV5-6
d_gene: TRBD1

CDR3aa: CASSPHSGAAQYF
CDR3nt: TGTGCCAGCAGCCCCCATTCGGGGGCTGCGCAGTATTTT
abundance: NA
j_gene: TRBJ2-3
v_gene: TRBV9
d_gene: NA

CDR3aa: CASRPGQSNSPLHF
CDR3nt: TGTGCCAGCAGACCGGGACAGTCAAATTCACCCCTCCACTTT
abundance: NA
j_gene: TRBJ1-6
v_gene: TRBV5-4
d_gene: TRBD1

CDR3aa: CASSAGFNEQFF
CDR3nt: TGTGCCAGCTCTGCGGGGTTCAATGAGCAGTTCTTC
abundance: NA
j_gene: TRBJ2-1
v_gene: TRBV18
d_gene: NA

CDR3aa: CASSSGQINEKLFF
CDR3nt: TGTGCCAGCAGTTCGGGACAGATTAATGAAAAACTGTTTTTT
abundance: few
j_gene: TRBJ1-4
v_gene: TRBV28
d_gene: TRBD1

CDR3aa: CASSLRLAGGLREQFF
CDR3nt: TGTGCCAGCAGCCTCCGACTAGCGGGAGGGCTACGGGAGCAGTTCTTC
abundance: NA
j_gene: TRBJ2-1
v_gene: TRBV13
d_gene: TRBD2

CDR3aa: CAISNLQETQYF
CDR3nt: TGTGCCATCAGCAACCTCCAAGAGACCCAGTACTTC
abundance: many
j_gene: TRBJ2-5
v_gene: TRBV10-3
d_gene: NA

CDR3aa: CASSYQENTEAFF
CDR3nt: TGTGCTAGCAGCTACCAGGAGAACACTGAAGCTTTCTTT
abundance: NA
j_gene: TRBJ1-1
v_gene: TRBV7-7
d_gene: NA

CDR3aa: CASSQGRRTGELFF
CDR3nt: TGTGCCAGCTCACAGGGGAGGCGCACCGGGGAGCTGTTTTTT
abundance: NA
j_gene: TRBJ2-2
v_gene: TRBV18
d_gene: NA

CDR3aa: CASSLVSSASYNEQFF
CDR3nt: TGCGCCAGCAGCTTGGTGTCGAGCGCCTCCTACAATGAGCAGTTCTTC
abundance: NA
j_gene: TRBJ2-1
v_gene: TRBV5-1
d_gene: NA

CDR3aa: CASSLVHSGGNTIYF
CDR3nt: TGTGCCAGCAGCTTGGTACACTCGGGAGGAAACACCATATATTTT
abundance: NA
j_gene: TRBJ1-3
v_gene: TRBV5-5
d_gene: NA

CDR3aa: CASSLAGGTNTEAFF
CDR3nt: TGTGCCAGCAGCTTGGCCGGAGGGACAAACACTGAAGCTTTCTTT
abundance: NA
j_gene: TRBJ1-1
v_gene: TRBV5-4
d_gene: NA

CDR3aa: CASSPVWGTEAFF
CDR3nt: TGTGCCAGTAGCCCGGTCTGGGGCACTGAAGCTTTCTTT
abundance: few
j_gene: TRBJ1-1
v_gene: TRBV19
d_gene: NA

CDR3aa: CASSPRDRGKYGYTF
CDR3nt: TGTGCCAGCAGCCCAAGGGACAGGGGGAAGTATGGCTACACCTTC
abundance: NA
j_gene: TRBJ1-2
v_gene: TRBV5-4
d_gene: TRBD1

CDR3aa: CASSSTGGAEAFF
CDR3nt: TGTGCCAGCAGCTCCACAGGGGGCGCTGAAGCTTTCTTT
abundance: NA
j_gene: TRBJ1-1
v_gene: TRBV7-9
d_gene: TRBD1

CDR3aa: CASSVGGGETQYF
CDR3nt: TGTGCCAGCAGCGTAGGTGGAGGAGAGACCCAGTACTTC
abundance: NA
j_gene: TRBJ2-5
v_gene: TRBV9
d_gene: NA

CDR3aa: CASSLLRGEGNQETQYF
CDR3nt: TGTGCCAGCAGCTTACTAAGAGGAGAGGGGAACCAAGAGACCCAGTACTTC
abundance: once
j_gene: TRBJ2-5
v_gene: TRBV7-6
d_gene: NA

CDR3aa: CASSLAGGIIYGYTF
CDR3nt: TGTGCCAGCAGTTTAGCTGGGGGTATCATCTATGGCTACACCTTC
abundance: NA
j_gene: TRBJ1-2
v_gene: TRBV28
d_gene: NA

CDR3aa: CASRPFPGLAGGPSYNEQFF
CDR3nt: TGTGCCAGCAGACCCTTTCCGGGACTAGCGGGGGGACCCTCCTACAATGAGCAGTTCTTC
abundance: once
j_gene: TRBJ2-1
v_gene: TRBV9
d_gene: TRBD2

CDR3aa: CASSLDGRESGWNTIYF
CDR3nt: TGTGCCAGCAGCTTAGATGGTAGGGAAAGCGGGTGGAACACCATATATTTT
abundance: NA
j_gene: TRBJ1-3
v_gene: TRBV7-2
d_gene: NA

CDR3aa: CASSQVLAGGPIEQYF
CDR3nt: TGTGCCAGCTCACAAGTCCTAGCGGGAGGGCCGATCGAGCAGTACTTC
abundance: NA
j_gene: TRBJ2-7
v_gene: TRBV18
d_gene: TRBD2

CDR3aa: CASSDDRGSNQPQHF
CDR3nt: TGTGCCAGCAGCGACGACAGGGGCAGCAATCAGCCCCAGCATTTT
abundance: NA
j_gene: TRBJ1-5
v_gene: TRBV5-8
d_gene: TRBD1

CDR3aa: CASSLGLLNTEAFF
CDR3nt: TGTGCCAGCAGCTTGGGATTACTGAACACTGAAGCTTTCTTT
abundance: NA
j_gene: TRBJ1-1
v_gene: TRBV5-4
d_gene: NA

CDR3aa: CASSLSWGRTGELFF
CDR3nt: TGTGCCAGCAGTTTATCGTGGGGGCGCACCGGGGAGCTGTTTTTT
abundance: NA
j_gene: TRBJ2-2
v_gene: TRBV27
d_gene: NA

CDR3aa: CASSRGMTYEQYF
CDR3nt: TGTGCCAGCAGCAGGGGAATGACCTACGAGCAGTACTTC
abundance: few
j_gene: TRBJ2-7
v_gene: TRBV6-5
d_gene: NA

CDR3aa: CASSQELAGAQETQYF
CDR3nt: TGTGCCAGCAGCCAAGAGCTAGCGGGGGCCCAAGAGACCCAGTACTTC
abundance: once
j_gene: TRBJ2-5
v_gene: TRBV4-2
d_gene: TRBD2

CDR3aa: CASSADRYSYEQYF
CDR3nt: TGTGCCAGCAGTGCGGACAGGTACTCCTACGAGCAGTACTTC
abundance: NA
j_gene: TRBJ2-7
v_gene: TRBV2
d_gene: TRBD1

CDR3aa: CASSYLTGGNYGYTF
CDR3nt: TGTGCCAGCAGTTACCTGACAGGTGGAAACTATGGCTACACCTTC
abundance: NA
j_gene: TRBJ1-2
v_gene: TRBV6-5
d_gene: NA

CDR3aa: CAWTPVEGFGYNSPLHF
CDR3nt: TGTGCCTGGACCCCAGTCGAAGGATTTGGGTATAATTCACCCCTCCACTTT
abundance: NA
j_gene: TRBJ1-6
v_gene: TRBV30
d_gene: NA

CDR3aa: CASSLSRNSPLHF
CDR3nt: TGTGCCAGCAGCTTATCGAGGAATTCACCCCTCCACTTT
abundance: few
j_gene: TRBJ1-6
v_gene: TRBV7-3
d_gene: NA

CDR3aa: CASSYQTSGSVDTQYF
CDR3nt: TGTGCCAGCAGTTACCAGACTAGCGGATCAGTGGATACGCAGTATTTT
abundance: NA
j_gene: TRBJ2-3
v_gene: TRBV6-6
d_gene: TRBD2

CDR3aa: CATLLSGQPQHF
CDR3nt: TGTGCCACCCTCCTTTCGGGTCAGCCCCAGCATTTT
abundance: few
j_gene: TRBJ1-5
v_gene: TRBV28
d_gene: NA

CDR3aa: CASSIGPANTGELFF
CDR3nt: TGTGCCAGCAGCATCGGGCCCGCGAACACCGGGGAGCTGTTTTTT
abundance: NA
j_gene: TRBJ2-2
v_gene: TRBV5-6
d_gene: NA

CDR3aa: CASSLLPDRSYEQYF
CDR3nt: TGTGCCAGCAGTTTATTACCCGACCGATCCTACGAGCAGTACTTC
abundance: NA
j_gene: TRBJ2-7
v_gene: TRBV28
d_gene: NA

CDR3aa: CASSLRRSGRAYEQYF
CDR3nt: TGTGCCAGCAGCCTACGTAGAAGCGGGAGGGCCTACGAGCAGTACTTC
abundance: once
j_gene: TRBJ2-7
v_gene: TRBV7-2
d_gene: TRBD2

CDR3aa: CASSSLWDSALWGQFF
CDR3nt: TGTGCCAGCAGCTCCCTTTGGGACAGCGCCCTGTGGGGGCAGTTCTTC
abundance: NA
j_gene: TRBJ2-1
v_gene: TRBV13
d_gene: TRBD1

CDR3aa: CASSINRINYGYTF
CDR3nt: TGTGCCAGTAGTATAAACAGGATAAACTATGGCTACACCTTC
abundance: NA
j_gene: TRBJ1-2
v_gene: TRBV19
d_gene: NA

CDR3aa: CASSQGSGVYGYTF
CDR3nt: TGTGCCAGCAGTCAGGGGTCCGGGGTTTATGGCTACACCTTC
abundance: NA
j_gene: TRBJ1-2
v_gene: TRBV11-2
d_gene: NA

CDR3aa: CASSLAPGTMVGELFF
CDR3nt: TGTGCCAGCAGCTTGGCCCCGGGGACGATGGTCGGGGAGCTGTTTTTT
abundance: NA
j_gene: TRBJ2-2
v_gene: TRBV7-9
d_gene: NA

CDR3aa: CASSLGQGETQYF
CDR3nt: TGTGCCAGCAGTCTCGGACAGGGTGAGACCCAGTACTTC
abundance: NA
j_gene: TRBJ2-5
v_gene: TRBV7-6
d_gene: TRBD1

CDR3aa: CASSLSSLSGGSETQYF
CDR3nt: TGTGCCAGCAGTTTAAGTTCGTTGTCGGGGGGATCTGAGACCCAGTACTTC
abundance: NA
j_gene: TRBJ2-5
v_gene: TRBV28
d_gene: TRBD2

CDR3aa: CASSSNSGTVGIGQYF
CDR3nt: TGTGCCAGCAGCTCCAACTCTGGCACAGTAGGTATAGGCCAGTACTTC
abundance: once
j_gene: TRBJ2-5
v_gene: TRBV7-2
d_gene: NA

CDR3aa: CASSDGLSEGEQFF
CDR3nt: TGTGCCAGCAGTGACGGCCTCTCGGAAGGTGAGCAGTTCTTC
abundance: NA
j_gene: TRBJ2-1
v_gene: TRBV2
d_gene: NA

CDR3aa: CASSIVGETPQYF
CDR3nt: TGTGCCAGCAGCATAGTGGGGGAGACTCCCCAGTACTTC
abundance: NA
j_gene: TRBJ2-5
v_gene: TRBV7-9
d_gene: NA

CDR3aa: CASSTRVGPNYEQYF
CDR3nt: TGTGCCAGCAGTACTCGGGTTGGTCCGAACTACGAGCAGTACTTC
abundance: NA
j_gene: TRBJ2-7
v_gene: TRBV7-6
d_gene: NA

CDR3aa: CASSEALGANEQYF
CDR3nt: TGTGCCAGCAGTGAAGCTCTGGGTGCAAACGAGCAGTACTTC
abundance: once
j_gene: TRBJ2-7
v_gene: TRBV6-1
d_gene: NA

CDR3aa: CASSLDRFYSNQPQHF
CDR3nt: TGTGCCAGCAGTTTGGACAGGTTCTATAGCAATCAGCCCCAGCATTTT
abundance: NA
j_gene: TRBJ1-5
v_gene: TRBV28
d_gene: TRBD1